This is a list of T cell receptor beta chains from one sample in a study of CD8 T cells in ankylosing spondylitis. TCRdb reprocessed the 5' RACE reads with MiXCR, giving one entry per CDR3 protein. This table has around 330,000 distinct CDR3 sequences, approximately 10% appearing once. Input material: blood, either unsorted or a sorted T cell fraction (not recorded which). All receptors derive from a female donor with ankylosing spondylitis or in good health (not recorded which). Both conserved end residues are part of each CDR3. D genes are given only for firm matches. Some rows have no size entry. The others give once, few or many, or a class for an expanded clone.

>TRBD1|TRBV27|many|TRBJ1-1
CASSPSPIDRGDGAFF
TGTGCCAGCAGCCCCTCCCCCATTGACAGGGGAGATGGAGCTTTCTTT
>-|TRBV20-1|many|TRBJ1-3
CSARERNTIYF
TGCAGTGCTAGAGAACGAAACACCATATATTTT
>-|TRBV20-1|many|TRBJ2-7
CSARDVTSREQYF
TGCAGTGCTAGAGATGTAACTAGCCGTGAGCAGTACTTC
>-|TRBV29-1|many|TRBJ2-1
CSAQRGTGSNEQFF
TGCAGCGCGCAAAGGGGAACGGGGTCCAATGAGCAGTTCTTC
>-|TRBV20-1|-|TRBJ2-3
CSATYGGANRDTQYF
TGCAGTGCTACTTACGGTGGGGCGAACCGAGATACGCAGTATTTT
>TRBD1|TRBV3-1|many|TRBJ1-6
CASSRRGRGNSPLHF
TGTGCCAGCAGCCGCAGGGGGCGCGGTAATTCACCCCTCCACTTT
>-|TRBV27|-|TRBJ2-3
CASSLAQRGTDTQYF
TGTGCCAGCAGTTTAGCCCAGCGGGGCACAGATACGCAGTATTTT
>-|TRBV28|many|TRBJ2-4
CASSDLRGAKNIQYF
TGTGCCAGCAGCGACTTACGGGGAGCCAAAAACATTCAGTACTTC
>-|TRBV12-3/TRBV12-4|many|TRBJ1-5
CASTRSGGANQPQHF
TGTGCCAGCACTAGAAGCGGCGGGGCAAATCAGCCCCAGCATTTT
>-|TRBV5-1|many|TRBJ2-1
CASSLAGGTEQFF
TGCGCCAGCAGCTTGGCCGGGGGCACTGAGCAGTTCTTC
>-|TRBV7-8|many|TRBJ1-6
CASSFPSGNSPLHF
TGTGCCAGCAGCTTTCCCTCAGGGAACTCACCCCTCCACTTT
>TRBD1|TRBV5-5|few|TRBJ2-1
CASSPRDRGLSYNEQFF
TGTGCCAGCAGCCCCCGGGACAGGGGCCTCTCCTACAATGAGCAGTTCTTC
>-|TRBV24-1|many|TRBJ2-1
CATSDGEVRIVDEQFF
TGTGCCACCAGTGATGGGGAGGTCAGGATCGTCGATGAGCAGTTCTTC
>-|TRBV4-3|few|TRBJ1-3
CASSQDPGAGNTIYF
TGCGCCAGCAGCCAAGATCCGGGGGCTGGAAACACCATATATTTT
>-|TRBV28|many|TRBJ2-1
CASGGGSLRNEQFF
TGTGCCAGCGGGGGGGGCTCCCTTCGCAATGAGCAGTTCTTC
>-|TRBV5-6|many|TRBJ2-3
CASSFYVMGPTKSTDTQYF
TGTGCCAGCAGCTTCTACGTAATGGGACCGACGAAATCCACAGATACGCAGTATTTT
>-|TRBV2|few|TRBJ1-2
CASSEIGRSNYGYTF
TGTGCCAGCAGTGAAATCGGTCGGTCAAACTATGGCTACACCTTC
>TRBD2|TRBV20-1|many|TRBJ2-4
CSAPGGNIQYF
TGCAGTGCTCCGGGGGGAAACATTCAGTACTTC
>-|TRBV27|few|TRBJ2-3
CANPGQPRDPADTQYF
TGTGCCAACCCAGGACAGCCTAGAGACCCAGCAGATACGCAGTATTTT
>-|TRBV12-3/TRBV12-4|many|TRBJ2-3
CASRPGTSASTDTQYF
TGTGCCAGCAGACCCGGGACTTCGGCCAGCACAGATACGCAGTATTTT
>TRBD2|TRBV20-1|-|TRBJ2-4
CCARGSGGLAVAKNIQYF
TGCTGTGCTAGGGGTAGCGGGGGATTAGCCGTAGCCAAAAACATTCAGTACTTC
>TRBD1|TRBV12-3/TRBV12-4|-|TRBJ2-1
CASSQQGVGGNEQFF
TGTGCCAGCAGTCAACAGGGGGTGGGGGGCAATGAGCAGTTCTTC
>TRBD1|TRBV10-3|many|TRBJ1-2
CAITGQDPNGYTF
TGTGCCATCACAGGACAGGACCCTAATGGCTACACCTTC
>TRBD2|TRBV6-1|many|TRBJ2-1
CASSPTSGRAYNEQFF
TGTGCCAGCAGTCCCACTAGCGGGAGGGCCTACAATGAGCAGTTCTTC